This entry features one TCR beta chain sequence. These data belong to a study of blood T cell repertoires in COVID-19. Assay used: immunoSEQ multiplex PCR; TCRdb lists only in-frame clones, some missing. The sample contains roughly 160,000 clones, approximately 85% of which appear only once. The sequencing sample was made of peripheral blood. The TCR comes from a man of 80 years or more with COVID-19, enrolled during active disease.

CDR3 coding DNA: TGTGCTAGTGAGAGGAGGGGGCGGACCGGGGAGCTGTTTTTT. Residues: CASERRGRTGELFF. The rearrangement uses TRBV12-5 and TRBJ2-2; TRBD1 might be the D (7 bases). The CDR3 is made up of 14 amino acids. Germline V gene lookup returns CDR1 LGHNT and CDR2 FRNRAP. Trimming took 7 bases from V and 5 from J, leaving 14 bases between them.